The next 16 T cell receptor beta chains were all read from a single sample in a study of T cells in Graves' hyperthyroidism and ophthalmopathy. TCR beta CDR3 regions were amplified from RNA. HTBI primers were used for first-round RT-PCR of the TCR CDR3. One entry per CDR3 protein, called by TCRdb with MiXCR from the multiplex PCR reads. The table has over 250,000 distinct CDR3 sequences, over 15% seen once. The material sequenced was blood. These TCRs come from a woman aged 55-70 years with Graves' ophthalmopathy.

This clonotype was found many times. The chain employs TRBV11-2 and TRBJ2-1, with 9 bases fitting TRBD2. The CDR3 covers 20 residues. Germline V lookup: CDR1 SGHAT, CDR2 FQNNGV. Unmatched junction bases numbered 19, after V lost 3 bases and J lost 4 bases. The DNA of the CDR3 is TGTGCCAGCAGCTTTCCGGGGTTAGCGGGAGATAGTCGGGGATACAATGAGCAGTTCTTC. Its translation: CASSFPGLAGDSRGYNEQFF.

In regard to this clonotype: A much larger clone is a single base away; this may be a read error. The rearrangement joins TRBV27 to TRBJ1-4, with a weak D call TRBD1 (6 bases). Germline V CDR1 and CDR2: MNHEY, SMNVEV (reference sequence). The CDR3 is 13 amino acids. Deletions cut 5 bases from V and 6 bases from J, with 10 bases between. The CDR3 reads CASSPAGDEKLFF. The CDR3 DNA sequence: TGTGCCAGCAGTCCGGCAGGGGATGAAAAACTGTTTTTT.

There are many counts of this clonotype. V is TRBV18 and J is TRBJ2-3, with 7 nucleotides matching TRBD2. CDR1 and CDR2 from the germline V gene are KGHSH and LQKENI. The length of the CDR3 is 15 residues. With V trimmed by 2 bases and J by 1 base, 3 bases remained unmatched. The CDR3 DNA is TGTGCCAGCTCACCATTTACTAGCGGCACAGATACGCAGTATTTT. Protein product: CASSPFTSGTDTQYF.

This clonotype was recorded many times. V is TRBV12-3 or TRBV12-4 and J is TRBJ1-4; TRBD1 agrees at 7 bases. This CDR3 has 14 amino acids. J lost 7 bases, V lost 8 bases, and 10 bases had no gene match. In nucleotides, the CDR3 is TGTGCCAGCGGAAAGGGGGCGCCGGGTGAAAAACTGTTTTTT. Its translation is CASGKGAPGEKLFF.

CDR3 coding DNA: TGTGCCAGCAGCCCGGGATTTCACAATGAGCAGTTCTTC. Translation: CASSPGFHNEQFF. The rearrangement uses TRBV3-1 and TRBJ2-1, with a possible D match to TRBD2 (5 bases). From germline, CDR1 is LGHDT and CDR2 YNNKEL (reference sequence). Trimming stripped 4 bases from V and 5 bases from J, with 9 bases between. The CDR3 covers 13 residues.

The sample holds a few counts of this clonotype. The rearrangement uses TRBV27 and TRBJ1-1; D not resolved. This CDR3 has 12 amino acids. Trimming shortened V by 3 bases and J by 7 bases, and 9 bases separated the two germline ends. Germline V gene sequence: CDR1 MNHEY, CDR2 SMNVEV (reference sequence). The DNA for the CDR3 is TGTGCCAGCAGTTTTGCGGCAGGTGAAGCTTTCTTT. This sequence encodes CASSFAAGEAFF.

This clonotype occurred many times. For the CDR3, the DNA is TGTGCCAGCAGTCCCTCGCCCGCCCCCTACGAGCAGTACTTC. Translated: CASSPSPAPYEQYF. The V call is TRBV12-3 or TRBV12-4, the J call TRBJ2-7; D is undetermined. Trimming removed 5 bases from V and 2 bases from J, with 13 bases in between. The CDR3 totals 14 residues.

This clonotype was counted ten times or more. The gene calls are TRBV28 and TRBJ2-1; possible D gene TRBD1, 5 bases. Trimming took 2 bases from V and 6 from J, leaving 17 bases between them. The CDR3 is made up of 16 amino acids. Per the germline V gene, CDR1 is MDHEN and CDR2 is SYDVKM. CDR3 sequence: CASSLLGQVLGNEQFF. The CDR3 DNA follows: TGTGCCAGCAGTTTACTGGGGCAGGTTTTGGGCAATGAGCAGTTCTTC.

This clonotype was detected a few times. This rearrangement joins TRBV28 to TRBJ1-2; D is unclear. V was trimmed by 8 bases and J by 8 bases, leaving 15 bases between them. Looked up from germline, CDR1 is MDHEN and CDR2 is SYDVKM. This CDR3 has 12 residues. CDR3 nucleotide sequence: TGTGCCAGCGCCCTTCCACTAGGAGGCTACACCTTC. Encoded protein: CASALPLGGYTF.

This clonotype was counted ten times or more. The chain joins TRBV7-3 to TRBJ2-1, with D perhaps TRBD2 (6 bases). V lost 4 bases, J lost 4 bases, and 8 bases lay in between. The V gene's germline CDR1 is SGHTA and CDR2 FQGTGA. This CDR3 spans 13 amino acids. The CDR3 nucleotides are TGTGCCAGCAGCTCCGGGGGTTACAATGAGCAGTTCTTC. It translates to CASSSGGYNEQFF.

This clonotype was detected many times. The genes are TRBV30 and TRBJ1-5, with D perhaps matching TRBD1 (6 bases). CDR1 is GTSNPN, CDR2 SVGIG, per germline (reference sequence). The V and J ends lost 6 bases and 3 bases respectively, with 12 bases between them. The CDR3 runs to 13 residues. The CDR3 here is CACQQGPNQPQHF. CDR3 DNA: TGTGCCTGTCAACAGGGACCCAATCAGCCCCAGCATTTT.

J is TRBJ2-7 and V is TRBV20-1; 12 bases are a match to TRBD1. Trimming cost V 4 bases and J 7 bases; bases outside gene matches: 5. Germline-derived CDR1 and CDR2 are DFQATT and SNEGSKA (reference sequence). This CDR3 region has 13 residues. The CDR3 DNA follows: TGCAGTGCTAAGGGACAGGGGGCAGGGGAGCAGTACTTC. This sequence encodes CSAKGQGAGEQYF.

Only a few counts were recorded for this clonotype. This chain joins TRBV5-5 and TRBJ2-1; 7 bases are a match to TRBD1. The V segment lost 1 base and the J segment 9 bases; nucleotides outside the gene matches: 10. This CDR3 has 15 amino acids. Germline CDR1 reads SGHKS; CDR2 reads YYEKEE (reference sequence). CDR3 loop: CASSLRDSSSREQFF. The CDR3 DNA sequence: TGTGCCAGCAGCTTGAGGGACAGTTCATCTCGTGAGCAGTTCTTC.

The sample holds many counts of this clonotype. V gene TRBV6-2 or TRBV6-3 combines with J gene TRBJ2-1; 10 nucleotides line up with TRBD1. V was pared by 6 bases and J by 6 bases, with 8 bases of the junction left unmatched. Germline V gene data show CDR1 as MNHEY and CDR2 as SVGEGT. The CDR3 sequence is 15 residues long. The chain's CDR3 is CASRTGQGGTNEQFF. Written as DNA, the CDR3 is TGTGCCAGCAGGACCGGACAGGGGGGGACCAATGAGCAGTTCTTC.

This clonotype has a count of ten or more. The V gene is TRBV9, the J gene TRBJ2-2; 7 nucleotides match TRBD2. The V and J ends lost 3 bases and 7 bases, in that order; junction bases with no gene match: 18. CDR3 length: 18 residues. The V gene's germline CDR1 is SGDLS and CDR2 YYNGEE. This CDR3 is CASSAISSAGPEGGELFF. Here the CDR3 DNA reads TGTGCCAGCAGCGCTATTTCATCAGCGGGGCCTGAGGGCGGGGAGCTGTTTTTT.

J is TRBJ1-5 and V is TRBV28; tentatively, D is TRBD1 (5 bases). The germline V gene has CDR1 MDHEN and CDR2 SYDVKM. V lost 6 bases to trimming and J lost 5 bases, with 11 bases between them. The CDR3 length is 13 residues. CDR3 in amino acids: CASREGSHQPQHF. CDR3 coding DNA: TGTGCCAGCAGGGAGGGGTCTCATCAGCCCCAGCATTTT. Combining the CDR3 with reference TRBV28 and TRBJ1-5 gives the whole variable domain DVKVTQSSRYLVKRTGEKVFLECVQDMDHENMFWYRQDPGLGLRLIYFSYDVKMKEKGDIPEGYSVSREKKERFSLILESASTNQTSMYLCASREGSHQPQHFGDGTRLSIL.